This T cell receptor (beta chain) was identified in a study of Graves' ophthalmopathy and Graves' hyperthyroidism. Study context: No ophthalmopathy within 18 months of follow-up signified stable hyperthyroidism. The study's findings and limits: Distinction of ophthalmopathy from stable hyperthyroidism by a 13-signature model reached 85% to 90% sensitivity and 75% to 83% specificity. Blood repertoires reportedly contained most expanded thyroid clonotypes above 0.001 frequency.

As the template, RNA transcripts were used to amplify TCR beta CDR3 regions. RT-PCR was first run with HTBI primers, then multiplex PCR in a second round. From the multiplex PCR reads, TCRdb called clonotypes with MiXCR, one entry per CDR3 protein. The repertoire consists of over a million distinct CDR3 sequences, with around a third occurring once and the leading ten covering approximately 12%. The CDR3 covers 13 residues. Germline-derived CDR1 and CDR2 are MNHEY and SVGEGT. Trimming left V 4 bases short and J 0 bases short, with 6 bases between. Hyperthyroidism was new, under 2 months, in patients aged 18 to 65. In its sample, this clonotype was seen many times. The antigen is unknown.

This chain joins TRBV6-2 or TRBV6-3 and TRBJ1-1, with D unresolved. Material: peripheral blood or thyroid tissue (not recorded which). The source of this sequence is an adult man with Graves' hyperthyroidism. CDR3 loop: CASSWVMNTEAFF. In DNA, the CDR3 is TGTGCCAGCAGTTGGGTTATGAACACTGAAGCTTTCTTT.